Detailed here is one T cell receptor beta chain. Its antigen is unknown. This sample was taken from a study of Ad26.COV2.S vaccination and SARS-CoV-2 variants. Study information: Recipients of Ad26.COV2.S got it intramuscularly, once or twice 56 days apart.

Whole-study results and caveats: Reportedly, after vaccination the spike-specific CD8+ and CD4+ T cell responses displayed substantial breadth.

V shed 3 bases and J 5 bases; nucleotides not matched to a gene: 4. Germline V gives CDR1 SGDLS, CDR2 YYNGEE. The CDR3 covers 15 residues. The assay was immunoSEQ multiplex PCR, and TCRdb's table has in-frame clones only and misses some. The table has around 420,000 clones, roughly 90% seen once. Documented treatment: 19 received Ad26.COV2.S at low or high dose, single or two shots; about 5 received placebo; per-sample allocation not given. Samples came from day 63 after the first vaccine or placebo injection. In the vaccine, an Ad26 vector expressed the SARS-CoV-2 spike of the Wuhan strain. The sequence was obtained from a person aged 18 to 59 who received the Ad26.COV2.S COVID-19 vaccine or a placebo. J is TRBJ2-7 and V is TRBV9; 14 nucleotides match TRBD2. This specimen consisted of peripheral blood, obtained in a trial of Ad26.COV2.S vaccine versus placebo. CDR3 DNA sequence: TGTGCCAGCAGCGCTGAGGGACTAGCGGGGGACGAGCAGTACTTC. Residues: CASSAEGLAGDEQYF.